This TCR beta chain came from a study of T cells in narcolepsy (dated by TCRdb to the late 2010s). About the investigation overall: The study enrolled patients with narcolepsy type 1 or type 2 (NT1, NT2) together with healthy control donors. To look for autoreactive T cells in narcolepsy patients that target self-antigens of hypocretin neurons (hypocretin, TRIB2), the study used TCR Vbeta sequencing to follow clonotypes in blood and CSF. On the study overall, not on this receptor specifically: Autoreactive clonotypes were reported to be detected serially in the blood of the same patients and of different patients, but not in the blood of healthy controls. Numbers of sequenced blood memory CD4+ clonotypes were comparable, averaging roughly 40,000 in patients and approximately 30,000 in controls. Some blood memory CD4+ repertoires from patients and controls contained no sequences matching autoreactive T cell clones. Plots that compared CSF and blood CD4+ T cell clonotypes from the same patient highlighted HCRT-specific and TRIB2-specific autoreactive clonotypes.

Receptor libraries were prepared by the immunoSEQ multiplex PCR assay. TCRdb re-hosts the immuneACCESS table, in-frame sequences only. Its copies lack some clones; in the studies checked, an unresolved V gene accounts for under half of them, and the cause for the rest is not known. The sample yields 28,000 or so clones; roughly 86% were counted once. The biggest ten clones account for 0.95% to 1.2% of the sample. As for this clone: Its target antigen remains unknown. There are no base qualities to consult, and no much larger clone falls within one base.

Memory CD4+ T cells were sorted ex vivo from peripheral blood of narcolepsy patients and healthy controls for TCR Vbeta sequencing. CDR1 is given as SGHDT and CDR2 as YYEEEE, both from the germline V gene. Here V drops 0 bases and J drops 4 bases, and the junction holds 3 bases not matched to any gene. Counted from cysteine to phenylalanine, this CDR3 has 14 amino acids. Here the CDR3 DNA is all that survives: 42 bases in frame from base 1. The TCR sequence derives from a human donor with narcolepsy. Sequencing was performed on CD45RA- memory CD4+ T cells from PBMCs. The cell subset or site tag for this specimen amounts to: memory T cells sorted ex vivo from peripheral blood. Rearrangement joined TRBV5-6 to TRBJ1-1; 7 nucleotides in the junction match TRBD1. The DNA sequence is as follows: TGTGCCAGCAGCTTGGGATGGGACAGCACTGAAGCTTTCTTT. The translation is CASSLGWDSTEAFF.